This is a list of T cell receptor beta chains from one sample in a study of CD8 T cells in ankylosing spondylitis. TCRdb reprocessed the 5' RACE reads with MiXCR, giving one entry per CDR3 protein. The sample holds roughly 700,000 distinct CDR3 sequences, around 20% seen once. The sample comprised blood, either unsorted or a sorted T cell fraction (not recorded which). All receptors come from a male donor with ankylosing spondylitis. Both conserved end residues are part of each CDR3. A D gene is named only where the DNA matches it firmly. The listing skips clone size in some rows; elsewhere it reads once, few, many or a size class.

D gene,V gene,J gene,clone size,CDR3 length,CDR3 DNA,CDR3 protein
TRBD2,TRBV4-1,TRBJ2-7,few,15,TGCGCCAGCAGCCACACCGGGACTAGCGACTACGAGCAGTACTTC,CASSHTGTSDYEQYF
NA,TRBV12-3/TRBV12-4,TRBJ2-1,few,14,TGTGCCAGCAGCCCCGGGACAAATTGGGGTGAGCAGTTCTTC,CASSPGTNWGEQFF
NA,TRBV7-2,TRBJ2-7,NA,15,TGTGCCAGCAGCTTGATGACGGGAGCCCCGGGCGAGCAGTACTTC,CASSLMTGAPGEQYF
TRBD1,TRBV7-9,TRBJ1-5,many,15,TGTGCCAGCAGCGGGACAGACAATAGCAATCAGCCCCAGCATTTT,CASSGTDNSNQPQHF
NA,TRBV3-1,TRBJ1-6,few,16,TGTGCCAGCAGCCAAGAGGGGGCAGGGGAGGGTTCACCCCTCCACTTT,CASSQEGAGEGSPLHF
NA,TRBV28,TRBJ1-4,few,11,TGTGCCAGCAGTTTATATGGCGAACTGTTTTTT,CASSLYGELFF
TRBD2,TRBV6-1,TRBJ2-1,NA,18,TGTGCCAGCAGTGAAACGTTAGCGGGTCGGGTAACTTACAATGAGCAGTTCTTC,CASSETLAGRVTYNEQFF
NA,TRBV11-1,TRBJ2-3,NA,18,TGTGCCAGCAGCTTAAATACGTGGGCAGTTCCATCCACAGATACGCAGTATTTT,CASSLNTWAVPSTDTQYF
TRBD1,TRBV24-1,TRBJ2-5,NA,15,TGTGCCACCAGTGACCTGGGACAGGGGAAGGAGACCCAGTACTTC,CATSDLGQGKETQYF
NA,TRBV12-3/TRBV12-4,TRBJ1-1,few,15,TGTGCCAGCCGCCTCGGGGAACAGCTAAACACTGAAGCTTTCTTT,CASRLGEQLNTEAFF
NA,TRBV20-1,TRBJ1-1,few,13,TGCAGTGCTAGAAGGGATTTGGGCGCTGAAGCTTTCTTT,CSARRDLGAEAFF
NA,TRBV25-1,TRBJ2-5,NA,15,TGTGCCAGCAGTGAAGCTTTGGGGGCCTCAGAGACCCAGTACTTC,CASSEALGASETQYF
TRBD1,TRBV4-1,TRBJ1-5,few,13,TGCGCCAGCAGCTCGGACAGGGATCAGCCCCAGCATTTT,CASSSDRDQPQHF
NA,TRBV5-1,TRBJ2-6,many,16,TGCGCCAGCAGCTTGGTTAGTAGCTCTGGGGCCAACGTCCTGACTTTC,CASSLVSSSGANVLTF
TRBD2,TRBV12-3/TRBV12-4,TRBJ2-2,many,15,TGTGCCAGCAGTTTGGCGGGGGTGAACACCGGGGAGCTGTTTTTT,CASSLAGVNTGELFF
NA,TRBV20-1,TRBJ2-7,NA,13,TGCAGTGCCCGGGACCAGAGCTCCTACGAGCAGTACTTC,CSARDQSSYEQYF
TRBD1,TRBV12-3/TRBV12-4,TRBJ2-5,NA,16,TGTGCCAGCAGCCCCCCCCCGGACAGGCTTCAAGAGACCCAGTACTTC,CASSPPPDRLQETQYF